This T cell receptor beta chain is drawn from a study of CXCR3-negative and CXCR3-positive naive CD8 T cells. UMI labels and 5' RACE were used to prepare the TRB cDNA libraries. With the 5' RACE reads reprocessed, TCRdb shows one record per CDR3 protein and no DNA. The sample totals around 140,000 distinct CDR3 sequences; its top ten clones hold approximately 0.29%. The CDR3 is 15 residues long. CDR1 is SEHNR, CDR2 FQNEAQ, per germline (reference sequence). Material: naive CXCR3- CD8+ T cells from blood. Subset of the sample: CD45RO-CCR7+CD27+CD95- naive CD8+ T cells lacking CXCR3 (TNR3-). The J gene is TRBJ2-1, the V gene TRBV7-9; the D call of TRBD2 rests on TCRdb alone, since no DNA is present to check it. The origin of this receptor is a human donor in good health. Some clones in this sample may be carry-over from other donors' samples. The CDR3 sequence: CASSSGWGEHNEQFF. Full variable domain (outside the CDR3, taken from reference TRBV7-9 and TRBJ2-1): DTGVSQNPRHKITKRGQNVTFRCDPISEHNRLYWYRQTLGQGPEFLTYFQNEAQLEKSRLLSDRFSAERPKGSFSTLEIQRTEQGDSAMYLCASSSGWGEHNEQFFGPGTRLTVL.